The 4 T cell receptor beta chains below all came from one sample that was sequenced in a study of cytomegalovirus exposure and HLA in healthy donors. In the PCR, 60 Vbeta and 13 Jbeta primers were used. This table comes from immunoSEQ multiplex PCR, and its TCRdb copy is limited to in-frame clones, with some not included. The sample carries 72,000 or so clones, about three quarters recorded once. The sample consisted of PBMCs. Source of these receptors: a woman in her 30s in good health and CMV-seropositive.

The gene calls are TRBV28 and TRBJ1-4; TRBD1 matches 7 bases. CDR1 and CDR2 from the germline V gene are MDHEN and SYDVKM. The V and J ends lost 2 bases and 7 bases, in that order; junction bases with no gene match: 10. The CDR3 runs 16 residues. The CDR3: CASSLIPQGNIEKLFF. The DNA for the CDR3 is TGTGCCAGCAGTTTAATCCCACAGGGGAATATTGAAAAACTGTTTTTT.

The CDR3 region is CASSGRDRGSYEQYF. DNA for the CDR3: TGCGCCAGCAGCGGCCGGGACAGGGGTTCCTACGAGCAGTACTTC. The V and J genes are TRBV4-3 and TRBJ2-7; TRBD1 matches at 10 bases. V trimming: 5 bases; J trimming: 1 base; junction bases outside the gene matches: 5. Germline V gene data show CDR1 as LGHNA and CDR2 as YSLEER. The CDR3 spans 15 residues.

This clone was detected only once. The chain combines TRBV28 with TRBJ1-5; possible D gene TRBD1, 6 bases. Trimming took off 6 bases at V and 0 bases at J, with 21 bases between the two ends. The CDR3 is 18 amino acids. The V gene's germline CDR1 is MDHEN and CDR2 SYDVKM. The CDR3 coding sequence is TGTGCCAGCAGCTCCGGACAGCGATTGTACTATAGCAATCAGCCCCAGCATTTT. This sequence encodes CASSSGQRLYYSNQPQHF.

The V and J genes are TRBV7-6 and TRBJ2-2; TRBD2 matches 10 bases. V lost 3 bases, J lost 6 bases, and 1 base stayed unmatched. The CDR3 totals 14 residues. Germline V lookup: CDR1 SGHVS, CDR2 FNYEAQ. The CDR3 loop reads CASSLGTSAGELFF. The CDR3 coding sequence is TGTGCCAGCAGCTTGGGGACTAGCGCCGGGGAGCTGTTTTTT.